This entry lists 24 T cell receptor beta chains sequenced from one sample in a study of blood T cell repertoires in COVID-19. Clones were read by immunoSEQ multiplex PCR, and TCRdb kept only the in-frame ones, dropping some. The sample lists under 450,000 clones; more than 70% were seen once. Sequencing was done on a sample of peripheral blood. The receptors were gathered from a woman aged 45-60 years with COVID-19, enrolled during active disease.

CDR3 protein: CASRSSEGYTF. As DNA, the CDR3 is TGCGCCAGCAGATCCTCAGAAGGCTACACCTTC. The V call is TRBV5-1, the J call TRBJ1-2; D gene uncertain. Deletions cut 5 bases from V and 8 bases from J, with 10 bases between. The CDR3 spans 11 residues. The germline V gene has CDR1 SGHRS and CDR2 YFSETQ.

For the CDR3, the DNA is TGTGCCAGTCAGACAGAAGGCTATGGCTACACCTTC. This gives the protein CASQTEGYGYTF. The V gene is TRBV19, the J gene TRBJ1-2; D is possibly TRBD1 (5 bases). Trimming removed 8 bases from V and 4 bases from J, with 11 bases in between. The CDR3 loop spans 12 amino acids. Per the germline V gene, CDR1 is LNHDA and CDR2 is SQIVND (reference sequence). The variable domain in full, with the rest retrieved from reference TRBV19 and TRBJ1-2, is DGGITQSPKYLFRKEGQNVTLSCEQNLNHDAMYWYRQDPGQGLRLIYYSQIVNDFQKGDIAEGYSVSREKKESFPLTVTSAQKNPTAFYLCASQTEGYGYTFGSGTRLTVV.

This clone was observed a single time. The genes are TRBV30 and TRBJ1-3; D is uncertain. From germline, CDR1 is GTSNPN and CDR2 SVGIG (reference sequence). This CDR3 is 14 amino acids long. Trimming took 3 bases from V and 2 from J, leaving 11 bases between them. The CDR3 sequence: CAWSQEAAGNTIYF. As DNA, the CDR3 is TGTGCCTGGAGCCAAGAGGCGGCTGGAAACACCATATATTTT.

The chain recombines TRBV6-5 with TRBJ2-3, with no clear D. The germline V gene encodes CDR1 MNHEY and CDR2 SVGAGI. Trimming left V 5 bases short and J 2 bases short, with 8 bases between. The CDR3 runs 13 residues. The CDR3 sequence is CASSLVITDTQYF. The CDR3 DNA sequence: TGTGCCAGCAGTCTAGTGATCACAGATACGCAGTATTTT.

CDR3 residues: CASIPGVRGSTDTQYF. CDR3 in DNA: TGTGCCAGCATCCCCGGCGTAAGGGGGTCCACAGATACGCAGTATTTT. The chain couples TRBV7-3 to TRBJ2-3; a possible D gene is TRBD1 (6 bases). V was cut by 7 bases and J by 2 bases, with 19 bases left in between. The CDR3 covers 16 residues. Per the germline V gene, CDR1 is SGHTA and CDR2 is FQGTGA.

This chain uses TRBV5-4 with TRBJ2-2, with D possibly matching TRBD2 (5 bases). Trimming took off 3 bases at V and 6 bases at J, with 15 bases between the two ends. This CDR3 spans 15 amino acids. Germline assignment: CDR1 SGHNT and CDR2 YYREEE (reference sequence). The CDR3 nucleotides read TGTGCCAGCAGCTCCGCCGGGGATGGGGCCGGGGAGCTGTTTTTT. It specifies CASSSAGDGAGELFF.

This clone appeared a single time. The J gene is TRBJ2-2, the V gene TRBV18, with D possibly matching TRBD1 (5 bases). There are 15 residues in the CDR3. CDR1 and CDR2 from the germline V gene are KGHSH and LQKENI. The V end lost 2 bases, the J end lost 4 bases, and 11 bases lay between the germline ends. The CDR3 reads CASSPIRGSTGELFF. The CDR3, as DNA: TGTGCCAGCTCACCAATAAGGGGCAGCACCGGGGAGCTGTTTTTT.

The chain links TRBV7-6 to TRBJ2-3; 7 bases fit TRBD2. In germline, CDR1 is SGHVS, CDR2 FNYEAQ. V shed 5 bases and J 4 bases; nucleotides not matched to a gene: 12. CDR3 length: 16 amino acids. The CDR3 bases are TGTGCCAGCAGCACCCGGGACTTACGGGGGGCAGATACGCAGTATTTT. It codes for CASSTRDLRGADTQYF.

This clone was seen a handful of times. The chain links TRBV7-2 to TRBJ2-2, with D unresolved. This CDR3 is 13 amino acids long. Trimming stripped 2 bases from V and 7 bases from J, with 8 bases between. Looked up from germline, CDR1 is SGHTA and CDR2 is FQGNSA. The CDR3 is CASSLPQDGELFF. In nucleotides, the CDR3 is TGTGCCAGCAGCTTACCGCAGGACGGGGAGCTGTTTTTT.

This chain uses TRBV9 with TRBJ2-1, with D tentatively TRBD1 (5 bases). CDR1 and CDR2 from the germline V gene are SGDLS and YYNGEE. The V end was cut by 0 bases, the J end by 1 base, with 14 bases between. The CDR3 covers 17 residues. Here the CDR3 DNA reads TGTGCCAGCAGCGTAGCAACAGGAAAGCAGTCCTACAATGAGCAGTTCTTC. It specifies CASSVATGKQSYNEQFF.

This clone was recorded once. This sequence joins TRBV18 and TRBJ1-1, with D possibly being TRBD1 (6 bases). The CDR3 is 15 residues long. Germline CDR1 is KGHSH and CDR2 is LQKENI. Trimming left V 2 bases short and J 2 bases short, with 12 bases between. Here the CDR3 DNA reads TGTGCCAGCTCACCAGCCACGGGGGGCAACACTGAAGCTTTCTTT. Its translation: CASSPATGGNTEAFF. Supplemented by reference TRBV18 and TRBJ1-1, the full variable domain reads NAGVMQNPRHLVRRRGQEARLRCSPMKGHSHVYWYRQLPEEGLKFMVYLQKENIIDESGMPKERFSAEFPKEGPSILRIQQVVRGDSAAYFCASSPATGGNTEAFFGQGTRLTVV.

This clone was counted a single time. This chain links TRBV4-1 with TRBJ1-4; D is unclear. V was cut by 1 base and J by 8 bases, with 11 bases left in between. Germline assignment: CDR1 MGHRA and CDR2 YSYEKL. This CDR3 comprises 14 residues. The CDR3 bases are TGCGCCAGCAGCCAAGGGAGATCGATCGAAAAACTGTTTTTT. It codes for CASSQGRSIEKLFF.

This chain connects TRBV12-3 or TRBV12-4 to TRBJ2-5; D possibly corresponds to TRBD2 (5 bases). This CDR3 contains 13 residues. Trimming took off 5 bases at V and 4 bases at J, with 11 bases between the two ends. The CDR3 bases are TGTGCCAGCAGTGAGGGAGATGGAGAGACCCAGTACTTC. Translation gives CASSEGDGETQYF.

CDR3 DNA: TGTGCCGCCGCGGGAGCGGGGGGGCCGACGCAGTATTTT. Amino acid sequence: CAAAGAGGPTQYF. V gene TRBV27 combines with J gene TRBJ2-3; 10 bases fit TRBD2. With 11 bases clipped from V and 9 bases from J, the junction kept 11 bases outside the gene matches. The CDR3 totals 13 residues. The germline V gene encodes CDR1 MNHEY and CDR2 SMNVEV (reference sequence).

The chain employs TRBV18 and TRBJ1-6; no definite D call. The length of the CDR3 is 13 residues. Per germline, CDR1 KGHSH and CDR2 LQKENI. With 3 bases removed from V and 7 bases from J, the gap between germline ends came to 7 bases. CDR3 sequence: CASSPSENSPLHF. In nucleotides, the CDR3 is TGTGCCAGCTCACCGTCGGAGAATTCACCCCTCCACTTT.

This sequence joins TRBV7-2 and TRBJ2-7, with D unclear. The germline V and J ends were trimmed by 1 base and 3 bases, with 7 bases remaining between them. Germline CDR1 reads SGHTA; CDR2 reads FQGNSA. There are 13 residues in the CDR3. The CDR3 loop reads CASSLGLLYEQYF. The CDR3 DNA follows: TGTGCCAGCAGCTTAGGGCTTCTCTACGAGCAGTACTTC.

The genes are TRBV19 and TRBJ2-3; 7 nucleotides match TRBD2. Trimming at V came to 7 bases and at J to 6 bases, leaving 7 bases not matched to a gene. The germline V gene has CDR1 LNHDA and CDR2 SQIVND (reference sequence). The CDR3 consists of 13 residues. The CDR3 sequence is CASKRTSGDTQYF. For the CDR3, the DNA is TGTGCCAGTAAGCGGACTAGTGGGGATACGCAGTATTTT.

This clone was counted once. The rearrangement joins TRBV9 to TRBJ2-5, with 7 bases matching TRBD1. The J segment lost 0 bases and the V segment lost 4 bases, leaving 12 bases of the junction unmatched. Looked up from germline, CDR1 is SGDLS and CDR2 is YYNGEE. The CDR3 length is 17 residues. The CDR3 sequence is CASSPRGRGDHQETQYF. DNA of the CDR3: TGTGCCAGCAGCCCGAGGGGGCGAGGGGATCACCAAGAGACCCAGTACTTC.

The chain carries TRBV2 and TRBJ1-2, with TRBD1 matching 9 bases. This CDR3 is 16 amino acids long. V trimming: 0 bases; J trimming: 4 bases; junction bases outside the gene matches: 6. The germline gives CDR1 SNHLY, CDR2 FYNNEI. The CDR3 nucleotides are TGTGCCAGCAGTGAAGCGGGGACAGGGTCTTTCTATGGCTACACCTTC. Protein sequence: CASSEAGTGSFYGYTF.

V gene TRBV5-5 combines with J gene TRBJ2-3, with D perhaps TRBD1 (6 bases). V shed 6 bases and J shed 6 bases, with 17 bases lying between them. Germline loops: CDR1 SGHKS, CDR2 YYEKEE (reference sequence). The CDR3 has 14 residues. The CDR3: CASNSRPGVDTQYF. In DNA form, the CDR3 reads TGTGCCAGCAATAGCCGCCCAGGGGTGGATACGCAGTATTTT. Variable domain in full (rest from reference TRBV5-5 and TRBJ2-3): DAGVTQSPTHLIKTRGQQVTLRCSPISGHKSVSWYQQVLGQGPQFIFQYYEKEERGRGNFPDRFSARQFPNYSSELNVNALLLGDSALYLCASNSRPGVDTQYFGPGTRLTVL.

The rearrangement links TRBV5-5 to TRBJ1-5; D is unresolved. Trimming cost V 4 bases and J 2 bases, with 16 bases left between them. CDR3 length: 16 amino acids. Germline V gives CDR1 SGHKS, CDR2 YYEKEE (reference sequence). In DNA, the CDR3 is TGTGCCAGCAGCCCCCACCCCCAGGCAGGCAATCAGCCCCAGCATTTT. Its protein product is CASSPHPQAGNQPQHF.

As to this clone: The same CDR3 also results from other DNA sequences found in this sample. The chain is built from TRBV18 and TRBJ1-1, with D possibly TRBD1 on 5 matching bases. The CDR3 is 14 amino acids. Germline values: CDR1 KGHSH, CDR2 LQKENI. V was shortened by 1 base and J by 1 base, with 7 bases between the two germline ends. CDR3 nucleotides: TGTGCCAGCTCACCACGCGGGGCGAACACTGAAGCTTTCTTT. Encoded protein: CASSPRGANTEAFF.

The gene calls are TRBV25-1 and TRBJ1-3; D uncertain. The CDR3 has 12 residues. Germline V gene data show CDR1 as MGHDK and CDR2 as SYGVNS. With 7 bases removed from V and 4 bases from J, the gap between germline ends came to 8 bases. This chain's CDR3 is CASTGTGNTIYF. The CDR3 nucleotides read TGTGCCAGCACGGGAACGGGAAACACCATATATTTT. Using reference TRBV25-1 and TRBJ1-3 for the parts outside the CDR3, the full variable domain is EADIYQTPRYLVIGTGKKITLECSQTMGHDKMYWYQQDPGMELHLIHYSYGVNSTEKGDLSSESTVSRIRTEHFPLTLESARPSHTSQYLCASTGTGNTIYFGEGSWLTVV.

The chain has TRBV19 and TRBJ1-3; D remains unclear. Between the trimmed V and J ends, which lost 5 bases and 0 bases, there was a span of 8 bases. CDR3 length: 14 residues. Germline V gene data show CDR1 as LNHDA and CDR2 as SQIVND (reference sequence). The CDR3: CASSQQASGNTIYF. In DNA, the CDR3 is TGTGCCAGTAGTCAGCAGGCCTCTGGAAACACCATATATTTT.